This paragraph covers one TCR beta chain sequence. PCR primers comprised 60 Vbeta and 13 Jbeta primers. Sequencing used immunoSEQ multiplex PCR; TCRdb keeps in-frame clones, though not all of them. The sample includes under 200,000 clones, just under 80% of them seen just once. These data come from a study of cytomegalovirus exposure and HLA in healthy donors. Sequencing was carried out using PBMCs. This TCR was sampled from a young woman in good health and CMV-seropositive.

In DNA, the CDR3 is TGTGCCAGCAGCTTACAGGGGAGCTCCTACGAGCAGTACTTC. Translation gives CASSLQGSSYEQYF. The chain employs TRBV9 and TRBJ2-7, with 7 bases lining up with TRBD1. This CDR3 is built from 14 residues. J lost 0 bases, V lost 4 bases, and 4 bases had no gene match. Germline loops: CDR1 SGDLS, CDR2 YYNGEE.